Listed below are T cell receptor beta chains from one sample, sequenced in a study of blood T cell repertoires in COVID-19. Libraries were prepared by immunoSEQ multiplex PCR; TCRdb keeps only in-frame clonotypes and omits some of them. The sample holds 200,000 or so clones, about 87% seen once. The sample was PBMCs or T cells enriched from blood (not recorded which). The source is a woman aged 40 to 50 with acute COVID-19. The CDR3 runs from the conserved cysteine through the conserved F or W. A D gene is named only where the DNA matches it firmly.

cdr3_aa: CASSSSGLTGEGYGYTF
v_call: TRBV7-9
d_call: -

cdr3_aa: CASSLDAPQGQIQYF
v_call: TRBV5-1
d_call: -

cdr3_aa: CATETTTRASEQFF
v_call: TRBV24-1
d_call: -

cdr3_aa: CASSSSIGSGIEKLFF
v_call: TRBV19
d_call: -

cdr3_aa: CASSRLAGHTDTQYF
v_call: TRBV3-1/TRBV3-2
d_call: TRBD2

cdr3_aa: CASSRAGDKPEAFF
v_call: TRBV9
d_call: -

cdr3_aa: CASRPRTSGNGGELFF
v_call: TRBV4-1
d_call: TRBD2

cdr3_aa: CASSLTAGGTGELFF
v_call: TRBV5-1
d_call: TRBD2

cdr3_aa: CASSDSPSLSLDEQFF
v_call: TRBV6-4
d_call: -

cdr3_aa: CASSLQRTYNEQFF
v_call: TRBV5-4
d_call: -

cdr3_aa: CANPTGFWDGYTF
v_call: TRBV2
d_call: -

cdr3_aa: CASGLGGSGNTIYF
v_call: TRBV12-5
d_call: -

cdr3_aa: CASSLGEEDEAFF
v_call: TRBV12-3/TRBV12-4
d_call: -

cdr3_aa: CASRGPWGYTF
v_call: TRBV2
d_call: -

cdr3_aa: CASSFHIRVVNTGELFF
v_call: TRBV7-4
d_call: -

cdr3_aa: CASRQGAGTEAFF
v_call: TRBV27
d_call: TRBD1

cdr3_aa: CASTDRAQPQHF
v_call: TRBV2
d_call: TRBD1

cdr3_aa: CASSLDKLAKETQYF
v_call: TRBV7-9
d_call: -